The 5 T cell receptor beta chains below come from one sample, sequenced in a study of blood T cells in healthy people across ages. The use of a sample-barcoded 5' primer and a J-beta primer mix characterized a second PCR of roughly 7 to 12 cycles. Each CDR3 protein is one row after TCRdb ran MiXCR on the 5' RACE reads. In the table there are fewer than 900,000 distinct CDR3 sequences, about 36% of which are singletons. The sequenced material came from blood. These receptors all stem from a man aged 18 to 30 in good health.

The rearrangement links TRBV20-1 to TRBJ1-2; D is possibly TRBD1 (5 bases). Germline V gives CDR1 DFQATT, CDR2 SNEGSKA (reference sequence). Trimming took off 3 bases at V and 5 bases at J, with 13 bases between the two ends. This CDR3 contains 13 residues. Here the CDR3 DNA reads TGCAGTGCTAGTCCCGGGACGTTATATGGCTACACCTTC. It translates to CSASPGTLYGYTF.

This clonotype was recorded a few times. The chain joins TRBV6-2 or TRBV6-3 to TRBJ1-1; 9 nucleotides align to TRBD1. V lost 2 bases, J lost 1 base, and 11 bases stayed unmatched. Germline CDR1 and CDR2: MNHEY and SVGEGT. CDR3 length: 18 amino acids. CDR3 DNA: TGTGCCAGCAGTTACCCTACCGACAGGGGGTCTTGGAACACTGAAGCTTTCTTT. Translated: CASSYPTDRGSWNTEAFF.

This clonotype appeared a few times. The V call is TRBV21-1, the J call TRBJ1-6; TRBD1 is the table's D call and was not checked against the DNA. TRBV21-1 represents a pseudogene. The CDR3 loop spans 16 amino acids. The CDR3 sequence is CASSSRRDSDNSPLHF. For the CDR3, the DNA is TGTGCCAGCAGCAGCCGCCGGGACAGCGATAATTCACCCCTCCACTTT.

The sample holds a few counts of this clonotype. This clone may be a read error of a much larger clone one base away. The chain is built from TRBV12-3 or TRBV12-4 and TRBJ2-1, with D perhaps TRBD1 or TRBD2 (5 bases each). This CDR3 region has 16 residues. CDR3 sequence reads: CASSTRDVSSYNGQFF. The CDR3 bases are TGTGCCAGCAGTACCCGGGACGTAAGCTCCTACAATGGGCAGTTCTTC.

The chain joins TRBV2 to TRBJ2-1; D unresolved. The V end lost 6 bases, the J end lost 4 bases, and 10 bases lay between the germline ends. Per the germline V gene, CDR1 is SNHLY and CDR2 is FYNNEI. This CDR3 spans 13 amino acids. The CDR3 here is CASRLGGYNEQFF. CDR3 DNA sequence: TGTGCCAGCAGATTGGGCGGATACAATGAGCAGTTCTTC. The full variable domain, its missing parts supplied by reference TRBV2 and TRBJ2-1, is EPEVTQTPSHQVTQMGQEVILRCVPISNHLYFYWYRQILGQKVEFLVSFYNNEISEKSEIFDDQFSVERPDGSNFTLKIRSTKLEDSAMYFCASRLGGYNEQFFGPGTRLTVL.